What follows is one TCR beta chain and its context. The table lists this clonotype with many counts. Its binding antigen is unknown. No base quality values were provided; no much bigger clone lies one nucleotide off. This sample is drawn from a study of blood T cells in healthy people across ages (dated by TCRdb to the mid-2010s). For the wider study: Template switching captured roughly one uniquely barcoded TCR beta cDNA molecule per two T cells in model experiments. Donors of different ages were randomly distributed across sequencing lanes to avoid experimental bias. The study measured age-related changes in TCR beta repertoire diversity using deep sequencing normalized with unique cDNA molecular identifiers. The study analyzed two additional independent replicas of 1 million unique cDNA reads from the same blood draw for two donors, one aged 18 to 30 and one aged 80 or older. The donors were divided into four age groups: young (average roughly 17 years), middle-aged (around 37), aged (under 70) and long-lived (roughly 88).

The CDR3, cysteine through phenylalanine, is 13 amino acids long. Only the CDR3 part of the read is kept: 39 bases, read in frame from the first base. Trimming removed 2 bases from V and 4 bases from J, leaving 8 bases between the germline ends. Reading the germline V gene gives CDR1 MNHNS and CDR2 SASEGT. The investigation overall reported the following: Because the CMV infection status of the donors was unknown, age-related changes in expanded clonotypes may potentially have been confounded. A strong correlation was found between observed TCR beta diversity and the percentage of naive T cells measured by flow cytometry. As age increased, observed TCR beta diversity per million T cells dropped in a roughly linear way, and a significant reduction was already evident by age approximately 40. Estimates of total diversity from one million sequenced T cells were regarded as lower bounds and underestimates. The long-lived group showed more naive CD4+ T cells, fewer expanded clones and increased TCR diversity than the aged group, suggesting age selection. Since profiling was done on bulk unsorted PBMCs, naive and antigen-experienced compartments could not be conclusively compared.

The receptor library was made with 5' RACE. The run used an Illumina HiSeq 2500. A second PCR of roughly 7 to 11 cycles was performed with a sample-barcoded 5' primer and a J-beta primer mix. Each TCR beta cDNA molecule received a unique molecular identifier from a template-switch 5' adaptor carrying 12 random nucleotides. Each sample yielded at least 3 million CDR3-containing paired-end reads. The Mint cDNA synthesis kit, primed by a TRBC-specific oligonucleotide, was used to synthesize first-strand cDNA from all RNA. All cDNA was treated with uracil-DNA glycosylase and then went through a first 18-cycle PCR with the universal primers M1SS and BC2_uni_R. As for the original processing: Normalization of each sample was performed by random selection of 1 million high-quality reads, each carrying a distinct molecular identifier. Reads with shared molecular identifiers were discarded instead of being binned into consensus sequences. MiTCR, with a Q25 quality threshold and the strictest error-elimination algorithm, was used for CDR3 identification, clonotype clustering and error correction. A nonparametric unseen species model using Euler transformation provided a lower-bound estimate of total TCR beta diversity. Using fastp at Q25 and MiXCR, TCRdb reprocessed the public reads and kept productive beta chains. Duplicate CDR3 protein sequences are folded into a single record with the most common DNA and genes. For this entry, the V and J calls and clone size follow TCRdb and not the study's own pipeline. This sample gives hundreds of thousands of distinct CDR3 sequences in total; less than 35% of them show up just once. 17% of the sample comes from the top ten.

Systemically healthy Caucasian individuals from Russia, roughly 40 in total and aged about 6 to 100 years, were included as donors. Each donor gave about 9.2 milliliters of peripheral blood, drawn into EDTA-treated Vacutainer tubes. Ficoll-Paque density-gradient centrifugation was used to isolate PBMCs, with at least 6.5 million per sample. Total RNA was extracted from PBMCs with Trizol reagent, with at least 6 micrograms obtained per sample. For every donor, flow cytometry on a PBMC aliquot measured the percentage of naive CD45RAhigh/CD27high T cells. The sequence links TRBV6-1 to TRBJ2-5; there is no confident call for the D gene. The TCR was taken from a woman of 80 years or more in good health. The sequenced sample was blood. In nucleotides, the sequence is TGTGCCAGCAGTGAATGGGTCGGAGAGACCCAGTACTTC. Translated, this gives CASSEWVGETQYF.